Sequencing of this TCR beta chain was carried out in a study of circulating and synovial CD4+ cells in juvenile arthritis. Overall study results and limits: These blood cells shared more CDR3 sequences with synovium than bulk blood.

The CDR3 spans 14 residues. Germline loops: CDR1 MDHEN, CDR2 SYDVKM. With V trimmed by 6 bases and J by 1 base, 6 bases remained unmatched. Sequenced by immunoSEQ multiplex PCR; TCRdb stores in-frame clones only, minus some. The sample lists about 34,000 clones; just under 97% were seen once. A note on this clone: The antigen remains unidentified.

This chain joins TRBV28 and TRBJ2-7, with 7 nucleotides matching TRBD2. Sequenced material: CD4+ T cells from blood. The clonotype originates from a human donor with juvenile idiopathic arthritis. CDR3 region: CASSGSRGSYEQYF. The CDR3 bases are TGTGCCAGCAGCGGATCGCGGGGGTCCTACGAGCAGTACTTC.